Detailed here is one T cell receptor beta chain. Antigen unknown. The data are from a study of blood T cells in healthy people across ages. General study results and limits: TCR beta diversity per million T cells fell roughly linearly with age.

CDR1 is MDHEN, CDR2 SYDVKM, per germline. CDR3 size: 13 residues. V gave up 6 bases and J gave up 11 bases, with 17 bases separating them. PCR was performed a second time for about 6 to 12 cycles using a sample-barcoded 5' primer and a J-beta primer mix. Any given sample supplied a minimum of 3 million CDR3-containing paired-end reads. Via MiXCR, TCRdb re-called the 5' RACE reads, giving one row per CDR3 protein. The table records about 730,000 distinct CDR3 sequences, more than 40% of them present only once. In terms of origin and age, donors were healthy Caucasian individuals from Russia aged roughly 6 to 95. Total RNA extraction produced at least 6 micrograms (per sample) for the study.

This rearrangement joins TRBV28 to TRBJ2-1; D is perhaps TRBD2 (7 bases). Sample: blood. This TCR derives from a woman between 55 and 75 years old in good health. CDR3 sequence: CASSRGSGPKQFF. The CDR3 DNA sequence: TGTGCCAGCAGCAGGGGTAGCGGGCCAAAGCAGTTCTTC. Supplemented by reference TRBV28 and TRBJ2-1, the full variable domain reads DVKVTQSSRYLVKRTGEKVFLECVQDMDHENMFWYRQDPGLGLRLIYFSYDVKMKEKGDIPEGYSVSREKKERFSLILESASTNQTSMYLCASSRGSGPKQFFGPGTRLTVL.